This T cell receptor beta chain was sequenced during a study of T cell changes during pregnancy in multiple sclerosis. The table lists this clone with a count of one. Assay: immunoSEQ multiplex PCR; the TCRdb copy retains only in-frame clones and omits some. This table holds around 50,000 clones, roughly 94% found once. Germline CDR1 reads SGHNT; CDR2 reads YYREEE (reference sequence). The length of the CDR3 is 15 residues. V lost 2 bases and J 0 bases, leaving 11 bases between the germline ends. The chain links TRBV5-4 to TRBJ1-1, with D perhaps matching TRBD1 (5 bases). This receptor was taken from a female donor with multiple sclerosis, enrolled in a pregnancy study. Source: CD4+ T cells from peripheral blood mononuclear cells, taken in the second trimester of pregnancy. The CDR3 loop is CASSFVGGMNTEAFF. The CDR3 DNA reads TGTGCCAGCAGCTTCGTGGGGGGGATGAACACTGAAGCTTTCTTT.